This note documents a single TCR beta chain sequence. Using immunoSEQ multiplex PCR, the repertoire was profiled, and TCRdb retains in-frame clones only, with some absent. Here the sample spans around 77,000 clones, roughly 86% being singletons. This entry comes from a study of OX40 agonist ivuxolimab in advanced cancers. Study-wide background: Allowance was made for prior anti-PD-1, anti-PD-L1 or anti-CTLA-4 therapy, and about 40% had some.

CDR3 length: 13 residues. The V and J ends lost 7 bases and 7 bases respectively, with 18 bases between them. CDR1 is SGHRS and CDR2 is YFSETQ in the germline V gene. This clonotype was obtained from an adult with an advanced solid tumor such as melanoma, head and neck, liver or kidney cancer. The rearrangement links TRBV5-1 to TRBJ2-7; the D gene is possibly TRBD2 (6 bases). The source material was CD4+ or CD8+ T cells sorted from blood, sampled in a trial of the OX40 agonist ivuxolimab. The CDR3, as DNA: TGCGCCAGCGGGAGGTCAGACCCACTAGAGCAGTACTTC. This translates into CASGRSDPLEQYF. Filled out from reference TRBV5-1 and TRBJ2-7, the complete variable domain reads KAGVTQTPRYLIKTRGQQVTLSCSPISGHRSVSWYQQTPGQGLQFLFEYFSETQRNKGNFPGRFSGRQFSNSRSEMNVSTLELGDSALYLCASGRSDPLEQYFGPGTRLTVT.